This T cell receptor beta chain was identified in a study of blood T cells in healthy people across ages. With a J-beta primer mix and a sample-barcoded 5' primer, a second PCR ran about 6 to 11 cycles. One entry per CDR3 protein results from TCRdb running MiXCR on the 5' RACE reads. The table lists some 640,000 distinct CDR3 sequences, around 49% of them singletons, with about 32% in the top ten. This CDR3 region has 14 residues. The V end was cut by 6 bases, the J end by 4 bases, with 15 bases between. The chain uses TRBV12-3 or TRBV12-4 and TRBJ1-1; a possible D gene is TRBD1 (6 bases). Material: blood. This TCR was recovered from a woman aged 55-75 years in good health. As DNA, the CDR3 is TGTGCCAGCAGGGCCCAGGGGTTTAGCACTGAAGCTTTCTTT. Its translation: CASRAQGFSTEAFF.